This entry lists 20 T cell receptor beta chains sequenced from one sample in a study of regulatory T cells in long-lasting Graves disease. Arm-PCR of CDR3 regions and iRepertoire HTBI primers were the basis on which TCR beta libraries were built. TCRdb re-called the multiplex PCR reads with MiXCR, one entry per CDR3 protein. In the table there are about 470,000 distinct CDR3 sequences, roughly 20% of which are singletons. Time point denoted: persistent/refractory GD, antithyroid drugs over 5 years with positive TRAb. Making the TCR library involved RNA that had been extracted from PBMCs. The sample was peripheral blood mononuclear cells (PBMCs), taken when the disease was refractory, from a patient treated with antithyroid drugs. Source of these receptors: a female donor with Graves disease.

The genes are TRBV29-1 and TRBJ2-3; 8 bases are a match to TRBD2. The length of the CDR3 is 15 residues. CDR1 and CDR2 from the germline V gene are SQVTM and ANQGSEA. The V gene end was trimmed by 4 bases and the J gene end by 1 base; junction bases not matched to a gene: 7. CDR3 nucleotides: TGCAGCGTTGCGGGGACTAGTCTCGGCACAGATACGCAGTATTTT. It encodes CSVAGTSLGTDTQYF.

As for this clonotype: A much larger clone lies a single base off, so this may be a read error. CDR3: CAISEALGTANTGELFF. CDR3 sequence (DNA): TGTGCCATCAGTGAAGCGCTGGGGACGGCGAACACCGGGGAGCTGTTTTTT. The chain has TRBV10-3 and TRBJ2-2, with D tentatively TRBD1 or TRBD2 (5 bases each). Trimming took off 3 bases at V and 0 bases at J, with 14 bases between the two ends. Germline V CDR1 and CDR2: ENHRY, SYGVKD. There are 17 residues in the CDR3.

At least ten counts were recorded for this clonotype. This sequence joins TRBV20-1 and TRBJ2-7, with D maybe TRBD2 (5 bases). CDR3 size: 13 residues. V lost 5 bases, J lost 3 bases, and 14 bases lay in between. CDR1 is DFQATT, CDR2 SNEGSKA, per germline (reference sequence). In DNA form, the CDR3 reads TGCAGTGCTCCGAGCGGAGAGATCTACGAGCAGTACTTC. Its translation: CSAPSGEIYEQYF.

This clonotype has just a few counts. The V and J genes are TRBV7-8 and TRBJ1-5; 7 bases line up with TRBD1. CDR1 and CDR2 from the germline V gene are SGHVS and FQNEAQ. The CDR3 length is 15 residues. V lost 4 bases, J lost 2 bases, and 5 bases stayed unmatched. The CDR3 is CASSSGGTGNQPQHF. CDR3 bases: TGTGCCAGCAGCTCAGGAGGGACAGGCAATCAGCCCCAGCATTTT.

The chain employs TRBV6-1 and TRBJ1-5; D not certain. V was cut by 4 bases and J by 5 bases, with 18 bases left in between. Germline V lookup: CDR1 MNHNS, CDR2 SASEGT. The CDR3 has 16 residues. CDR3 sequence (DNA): TGTGCCAGCAGTGTATCGCAGGAGGTTTCCTATCAGCCCCAGCATTTT. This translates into CASSVSQEVSYQPQHF.

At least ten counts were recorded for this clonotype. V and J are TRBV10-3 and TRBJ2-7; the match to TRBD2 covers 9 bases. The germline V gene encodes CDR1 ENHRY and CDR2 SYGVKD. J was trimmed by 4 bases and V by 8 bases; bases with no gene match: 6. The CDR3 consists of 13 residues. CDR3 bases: TGTGCCATCGCGGCTAGCGGGAAATACGAGCAGTACTTC. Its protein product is CAIAASGKYEQYF.

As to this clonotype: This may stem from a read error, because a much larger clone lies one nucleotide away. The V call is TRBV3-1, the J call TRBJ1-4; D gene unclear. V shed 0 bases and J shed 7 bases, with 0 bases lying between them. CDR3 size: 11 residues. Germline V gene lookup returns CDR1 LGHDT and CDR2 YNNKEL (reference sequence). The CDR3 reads CASSQDEKLFF. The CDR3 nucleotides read TGTGCCAGCAGCCAAGATGAAAAACTGTTTTTT.

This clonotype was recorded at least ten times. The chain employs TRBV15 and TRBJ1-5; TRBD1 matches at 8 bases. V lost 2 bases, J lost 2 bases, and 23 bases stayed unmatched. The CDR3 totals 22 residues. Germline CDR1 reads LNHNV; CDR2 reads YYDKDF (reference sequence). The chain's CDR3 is CATSRYLPGQGLSDGGNQPQHF. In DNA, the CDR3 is TGTGCCACCAGCAGATACCTACCCGGACAGGGTTTGTCAGATGGGGGCAATCAGCCCCAGCATTTT.

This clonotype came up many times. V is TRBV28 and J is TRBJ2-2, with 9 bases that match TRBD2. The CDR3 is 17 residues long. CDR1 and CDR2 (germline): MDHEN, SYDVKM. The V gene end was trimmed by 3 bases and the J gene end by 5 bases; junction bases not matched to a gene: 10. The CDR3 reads CASSFPQGLALTGELFF. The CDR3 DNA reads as TGTGCCAGCAGTTTCCCTCAGGGACTAGCTCTAACCGGGGAGCTGTTTTTT.

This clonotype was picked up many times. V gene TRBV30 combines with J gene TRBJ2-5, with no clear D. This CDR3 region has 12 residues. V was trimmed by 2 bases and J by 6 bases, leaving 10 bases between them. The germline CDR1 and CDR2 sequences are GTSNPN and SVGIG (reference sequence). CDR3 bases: TGTGCCTGGAGTTCTGGGGTGCAGACCCAGTACTTC. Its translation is CAWSSGVQTQYF.

In DNA, the CDR3 is TGTGCCAGCAGCTTGACCAGGGAGAACACTGAAGCTTTCTTT. Encoded protein: CASSLTRENTEAFF. The V and J genes are TRBV5-4 and TRBJ1-1; possible D gene TRBD1, 5 bases. V lost 1 base, J lost 1 base, and 8 bases lay in between. The germline CDR1 and CDR2 sequences are SGHNT and YYREEE (reference sequence). The length of the CDR3 is 14 residues.

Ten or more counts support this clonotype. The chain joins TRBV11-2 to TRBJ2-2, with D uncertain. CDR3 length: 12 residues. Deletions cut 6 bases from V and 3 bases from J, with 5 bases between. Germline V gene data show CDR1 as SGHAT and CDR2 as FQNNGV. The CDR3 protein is CASRLDTGELFF. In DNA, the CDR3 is TGTGCCAGCAGGCTAGACACCGGGGAGCTGTTTTTT.

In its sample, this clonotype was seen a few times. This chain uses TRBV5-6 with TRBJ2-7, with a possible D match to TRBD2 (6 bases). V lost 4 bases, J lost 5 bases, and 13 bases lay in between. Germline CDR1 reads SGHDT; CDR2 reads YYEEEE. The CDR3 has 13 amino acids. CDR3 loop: CASSVSSANEQYF. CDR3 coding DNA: TGTGCCAGCAGCGTCTCTAGCGCGAACGAGCAGTACTTC.

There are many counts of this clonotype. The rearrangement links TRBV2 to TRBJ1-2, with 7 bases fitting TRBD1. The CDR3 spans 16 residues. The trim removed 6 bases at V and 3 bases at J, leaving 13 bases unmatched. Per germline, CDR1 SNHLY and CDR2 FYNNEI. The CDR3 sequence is CASSSRVTGLYYGYTF. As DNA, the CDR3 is TGTGCCAGCAGCAGCCGAGTGACAGGGTTGTACTATGGCTACACCTTC.

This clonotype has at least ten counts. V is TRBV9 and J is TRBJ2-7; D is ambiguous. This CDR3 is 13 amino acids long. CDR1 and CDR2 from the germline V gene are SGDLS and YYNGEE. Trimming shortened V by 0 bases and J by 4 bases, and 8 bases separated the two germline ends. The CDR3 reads CASSVEVGYEQYF. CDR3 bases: TGTGCCAGCAGCGTAGAGGTAGGATACGAGCAGTACTTC.

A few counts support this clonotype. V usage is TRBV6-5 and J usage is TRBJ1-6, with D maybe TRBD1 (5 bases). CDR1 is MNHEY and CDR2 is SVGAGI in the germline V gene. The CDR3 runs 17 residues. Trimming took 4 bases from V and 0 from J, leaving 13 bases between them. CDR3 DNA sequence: TGTGCCAGCAGTTCAACCCGGGGGAGCTCCTATAATTCACCCCTCCACTTT. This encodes CASSSTRGSSYNSPLHF.

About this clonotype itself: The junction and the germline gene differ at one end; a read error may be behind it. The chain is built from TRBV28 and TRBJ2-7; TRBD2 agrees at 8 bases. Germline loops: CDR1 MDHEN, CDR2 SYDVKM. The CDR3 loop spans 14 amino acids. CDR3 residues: CTSSAAGVRYEQYF. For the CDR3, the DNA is TGTACCAGCAGTGCAGCGGGAGTGAGGTACGAGCAGTACTTC.

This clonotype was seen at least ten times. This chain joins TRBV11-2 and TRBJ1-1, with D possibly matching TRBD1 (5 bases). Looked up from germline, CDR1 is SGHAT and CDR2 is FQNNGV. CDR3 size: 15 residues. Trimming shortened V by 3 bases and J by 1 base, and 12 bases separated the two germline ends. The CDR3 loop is CASSFGGAGNTEAFF. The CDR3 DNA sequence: TGTGCCAGCAGCTTTGGTGGGGCAGGGAACACTGAAGCTTTCTTT.

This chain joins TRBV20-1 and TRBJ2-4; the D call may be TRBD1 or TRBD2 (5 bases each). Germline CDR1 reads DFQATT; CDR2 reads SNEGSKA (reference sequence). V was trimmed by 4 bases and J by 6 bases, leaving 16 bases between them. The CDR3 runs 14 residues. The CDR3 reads CSATRDGELNIQYF. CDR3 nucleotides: TGCAGTGCTACCCGGGACGGAGAACTAAACATTCAGTACTTC.

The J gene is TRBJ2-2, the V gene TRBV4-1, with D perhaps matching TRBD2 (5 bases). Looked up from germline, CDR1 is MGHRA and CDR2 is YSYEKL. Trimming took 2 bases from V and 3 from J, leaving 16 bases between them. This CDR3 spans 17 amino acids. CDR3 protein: CASSQPEFGLHTGELFF. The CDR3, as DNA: TGCGCCAGCAGCCAACCCGAGTTTGGACTTCACACCGGGGAGCTGTTTTTT.